This T cell receptor beta chain was obtained from a study of blood T cell repertoires in COVID-19 (TCRdb year 2020). In the study overall: Samples covering the acute and convalescent phases of COVID-19 were provided by collaborators in the United States, Italy and Spain. Sample metadata almost always included a de-identified subject ID, COVID-19 status, age in years and sex. The material from the prospective study consisted of cDNA or gDNA derived from T cells, B-cell-depleted T cells, or PBMCs. Where available, HLA class I and class II types were taken from metadata supplied by the sample provider and were not determined by assay-based typing. The repertoires were made available in a free public database intended to serve as a resource for research on the immune response to SARS-CoV-2. Subjects who had been exposed to COVID-19, were actively infected with it, or had recovered from it provided the deeply sampled blood TCRbeta repertoires that made up the dataset. Samples came from the ongoing ImmuneRACE study (first 160 participants) plus 1,254 subjects from 6 global collaborators.

From the cysteine up to the phenylalanine, the CDR3 has a length of 12 residues. Of all the DNA, just the CDR3 is kept, 36 bases in frame from base 1. CDR1 is given as SQVTM and CDR2 as ANQGSEA, both from the germline V gene. V is reduced by 7 bases and J by 5 bases, leaving a spacing of 14 bases between them. Another Seattle source contributed samples from volunteer blood donors who had recovered from COVID-19. Collaborating institutions collected whole blood in K2EDTA tubes following their own protocols. Collaborator samples were shipped for TCRbeta analysis as frozen whole blood, isolated PBMCs, or DNA extracted from either sample type. As a fraction of the sample, this clone is medium-sized (0.01 to 0.1%). The clone's antigen remains unknown. It has no much larger one-base neighbor in the sample; base qualities were not kept. TCRbeta CDR3 regions were amplified from genomic DNA by means of the immunoSEQ Assay, a bias-controlled multiplex PCR. Per the original workflow: The number of nucleated cells in each sample was estimated by amplification of reference gene primers within the assay. To quantify the absolute abundance of each unique TCRbeta CDR3 rearrangement, sequence reads were collapsed and filtered. Productive Simpson clonality was computed per sample as the square root of Simpson's diversity index over productive rearrangements. Held by TCRdb, this immuneACCESS table contains in-frame sequences only and omits some clones. Under half of the omission traces to an unresolved V gene where checked; the cause of the rest is unknown. The DNA gave D and trimming, while V, J and clone size come from that table. The sample records 240,000 or so clones, about four fifths of which are singletons. 1.5% to 2% of the sample rests with the top ten.

Overall study results and their limits: The quantity of clinical and demographic metadata differed by source and by participant and was supplied without curation.

Sequenced: peripheral blood. This TCR was recovered from a young man who had recovered from COVID-19. Recombination linked TRBV29-1 to TRBJ1-1, with TRBD1 tentatively as D gene (6 bases match). This receptor carries the CDR3 CSAALQGTEAFF. The DNA sequence is as follows: TGCAGCGCAGCCCTTCAGGGGACTGAAGCTTTCTTT.